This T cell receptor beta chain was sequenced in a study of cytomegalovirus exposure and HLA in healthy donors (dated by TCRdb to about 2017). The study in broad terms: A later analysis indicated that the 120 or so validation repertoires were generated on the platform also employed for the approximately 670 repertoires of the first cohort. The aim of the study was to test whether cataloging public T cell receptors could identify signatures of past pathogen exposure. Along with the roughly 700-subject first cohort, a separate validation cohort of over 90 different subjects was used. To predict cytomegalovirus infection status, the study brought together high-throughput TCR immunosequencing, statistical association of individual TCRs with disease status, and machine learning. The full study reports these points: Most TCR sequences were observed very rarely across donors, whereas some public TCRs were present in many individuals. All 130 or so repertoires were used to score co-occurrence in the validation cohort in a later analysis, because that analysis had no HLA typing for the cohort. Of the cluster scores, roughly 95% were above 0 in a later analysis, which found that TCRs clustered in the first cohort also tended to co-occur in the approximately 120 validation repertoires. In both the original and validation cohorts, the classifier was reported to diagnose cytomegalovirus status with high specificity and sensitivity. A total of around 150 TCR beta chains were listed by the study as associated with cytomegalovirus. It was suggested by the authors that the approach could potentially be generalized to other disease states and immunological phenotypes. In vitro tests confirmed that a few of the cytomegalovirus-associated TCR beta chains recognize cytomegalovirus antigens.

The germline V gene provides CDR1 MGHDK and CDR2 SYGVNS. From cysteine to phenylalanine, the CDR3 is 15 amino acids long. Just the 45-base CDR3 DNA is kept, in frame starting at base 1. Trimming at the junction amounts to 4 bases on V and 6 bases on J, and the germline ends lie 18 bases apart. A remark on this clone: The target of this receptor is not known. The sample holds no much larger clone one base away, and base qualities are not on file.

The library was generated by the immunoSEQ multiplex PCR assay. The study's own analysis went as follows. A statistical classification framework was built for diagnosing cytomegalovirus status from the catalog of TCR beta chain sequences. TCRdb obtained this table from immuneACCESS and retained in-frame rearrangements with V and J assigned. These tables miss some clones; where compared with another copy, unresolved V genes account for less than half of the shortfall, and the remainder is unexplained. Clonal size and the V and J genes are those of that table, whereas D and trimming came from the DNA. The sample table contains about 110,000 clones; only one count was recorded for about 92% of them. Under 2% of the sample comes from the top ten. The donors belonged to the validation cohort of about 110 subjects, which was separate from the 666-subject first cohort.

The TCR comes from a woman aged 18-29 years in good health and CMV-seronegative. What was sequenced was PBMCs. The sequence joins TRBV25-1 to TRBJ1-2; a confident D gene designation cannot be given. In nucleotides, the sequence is TGTGCCAGCAGTGCCCGCTTAAGTCGGTCGGATGGCTACACCTTC. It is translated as CASSARLSRSDGYTF.